The entry below gives a single T cell receptor beta chain sequence along with its context. Its antigen is unknown. This specimen comes from a study of OX40 agonist ivuxolimab in advanced cancers. Across the study: Melanoma, hepatocellular carcinoma, head and neck or renal cell cancer occurred in dose-escalation patients. The study, taken as a whole, reports: Those patients achieving a partial response at 0.1-3.0 mg/kg showed among the lowest clonal expansion. The authors did not determine the antigen specificity of the expanded peripheral T cells. At doses 0.1 to 3.0 mg/kg, CD4+ and CD8+ clones expanded.

The method was immunoSEQ multiplex PCR; TCRdb's version includes in-frame clones alone and lacks a portion of them. The sample holds approximately 76,000 clones, more than 85% seen once. V dropped 4 bases and J dropped 5 bases, with 15 bases sitting between them. Germline CDR1 is LGHNA and CDR2 is YNFKEQ. The CDR3 has 16 residues. The sequences come from CD4+ or CD8+ T cells sorted from blood, collected in a trial of the OX40 agonist ivuxolimab. This chain joins TRBV4-2 and TRBJ1-6, with D possibly matching TRBD1 (5 bases). This clonotype originated in an adult with an advanced solid tumor such as melanoma, head and neck, liver or kidney cancer. The CDR3 protein is CASSRKIGGDNSPLHF. The CDR3 nucleotides are TGTGCCAGCAGCCGCAAGATAGGAGGGGATAATTCACCCCTCCACTTT.